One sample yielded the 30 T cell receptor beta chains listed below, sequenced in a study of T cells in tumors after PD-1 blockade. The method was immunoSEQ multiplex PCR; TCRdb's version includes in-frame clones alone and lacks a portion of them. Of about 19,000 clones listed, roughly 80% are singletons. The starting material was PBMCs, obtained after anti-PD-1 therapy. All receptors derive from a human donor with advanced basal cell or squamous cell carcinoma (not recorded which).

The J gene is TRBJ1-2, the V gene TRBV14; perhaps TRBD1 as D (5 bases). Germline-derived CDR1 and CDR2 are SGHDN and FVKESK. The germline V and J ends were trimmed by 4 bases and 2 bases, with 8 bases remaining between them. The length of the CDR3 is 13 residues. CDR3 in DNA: TGTGCCAGCAGCCCGACAGCAAACTATGGCTACACCTTC. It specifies CASSPTANYGYTF.

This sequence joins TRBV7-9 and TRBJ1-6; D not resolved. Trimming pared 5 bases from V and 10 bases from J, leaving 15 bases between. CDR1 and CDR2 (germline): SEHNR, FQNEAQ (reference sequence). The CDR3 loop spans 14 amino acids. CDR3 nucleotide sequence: TGTGCCAGCAGCCCGAGCCGGGAACAGTCACCCCTCCACTTT. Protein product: CASSPSREQSPLHF.

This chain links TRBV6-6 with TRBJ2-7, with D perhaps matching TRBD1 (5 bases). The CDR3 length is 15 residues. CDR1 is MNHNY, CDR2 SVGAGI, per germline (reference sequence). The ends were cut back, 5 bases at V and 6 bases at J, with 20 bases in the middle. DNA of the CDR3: TGTGCCAGCAGTAGTACAGGTCGGTTGACTTTCGAGCAGTACTTC. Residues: CASSSTGRLTFEQYF.

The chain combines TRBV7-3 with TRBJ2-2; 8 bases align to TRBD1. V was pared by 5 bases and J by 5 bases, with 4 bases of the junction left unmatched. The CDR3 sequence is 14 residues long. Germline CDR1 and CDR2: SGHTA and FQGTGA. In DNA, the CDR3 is TGTGCCAGCAGCCGGGACAGGTTGACCGGGGAGCTGTTTTTT. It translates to CASSRDRLTGELFF.

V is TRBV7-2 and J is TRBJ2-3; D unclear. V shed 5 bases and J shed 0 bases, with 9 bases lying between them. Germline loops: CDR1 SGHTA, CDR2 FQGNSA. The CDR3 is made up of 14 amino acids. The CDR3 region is CASSVLPSTDTQYF. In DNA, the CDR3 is TGTGCCAGCAGCGTATTACCGAGCACAGATACGCAGTATTTT.

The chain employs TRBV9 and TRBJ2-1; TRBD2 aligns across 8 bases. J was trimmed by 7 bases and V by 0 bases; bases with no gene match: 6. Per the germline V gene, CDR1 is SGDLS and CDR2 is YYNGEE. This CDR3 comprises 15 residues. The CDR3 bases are TGTGCCAGCAGCGTAGTCGGGGGGGCCGGGAATGAGCAGTTCTTC. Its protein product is CASSVVGGAGNEQFF.

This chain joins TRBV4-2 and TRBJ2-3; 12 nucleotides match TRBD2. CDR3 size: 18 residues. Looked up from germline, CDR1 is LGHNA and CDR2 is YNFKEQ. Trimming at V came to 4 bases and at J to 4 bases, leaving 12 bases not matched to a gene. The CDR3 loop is CASSLSRLAGEGSDTQYF. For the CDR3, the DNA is TGTGCCAGCAGCCTATCCAGACTAGCGGGAGAAGGGTCAGATACGCAGTATTTT.

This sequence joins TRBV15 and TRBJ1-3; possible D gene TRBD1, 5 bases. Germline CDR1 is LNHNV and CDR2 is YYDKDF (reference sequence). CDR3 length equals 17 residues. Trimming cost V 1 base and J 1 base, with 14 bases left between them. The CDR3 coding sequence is TGTGCCACCAGCAGAGTAGGGAGGGGAAATTCTGGAAACACCATATATTTT. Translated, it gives CATSRVGRGNSGNTIYF.

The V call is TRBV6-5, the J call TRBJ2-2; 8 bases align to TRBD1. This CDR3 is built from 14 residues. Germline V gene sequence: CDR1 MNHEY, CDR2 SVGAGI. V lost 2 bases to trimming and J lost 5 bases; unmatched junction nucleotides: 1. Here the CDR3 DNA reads TGTGCCAGCAGTTACGGGACAGGTACCGGGGAGCTGTTTTTT. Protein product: CASSYGTGTGELFF.

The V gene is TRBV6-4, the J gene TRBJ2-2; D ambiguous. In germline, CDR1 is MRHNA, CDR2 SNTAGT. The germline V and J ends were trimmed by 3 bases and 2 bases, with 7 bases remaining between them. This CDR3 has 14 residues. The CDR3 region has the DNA TGTGCCAGCAGTGAACAGCCTAACACCGGGGAGCTGTTTTTT. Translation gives CASSEQPNTGELFF.

The CDR3 sequence is CASSSLGDNQPQHF. DNA for the CDR3: TGTGCCAGCAGTTCCTTGGGGGACAATCAGCCCCAGCATTTT. This chain uses TRBV28 with TRBJ1-5, with D maybe TRBD1 (5 bases). Trimming stripped 4 bases from V and 3 bases from J, with 10 bases between. Germline loops: CDR1 MDHEN, CDR2 SYDVKM. The CDR3 consists of 14 residues.

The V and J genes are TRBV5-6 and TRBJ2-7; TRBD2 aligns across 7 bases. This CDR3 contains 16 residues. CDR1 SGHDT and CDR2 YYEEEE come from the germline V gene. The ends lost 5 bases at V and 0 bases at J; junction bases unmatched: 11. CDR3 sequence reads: CASSPVTGGSSYEQYF. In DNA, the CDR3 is TGTGCCAGCAGTCCGGTAACGGGGGGTAGCTCCTACGAGCAGTACTTC. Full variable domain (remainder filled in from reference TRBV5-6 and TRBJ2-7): DAGVTQSPTHLIKTRGQQVTLRCSPKSGHDTVSWYQQALGQGPQFIFQYYEEEERQRGNFPDRFSGHQFPNYSSELNVNALLLGDSALYLCASSPVTGGSSYEQYFGPGTRLTVT.

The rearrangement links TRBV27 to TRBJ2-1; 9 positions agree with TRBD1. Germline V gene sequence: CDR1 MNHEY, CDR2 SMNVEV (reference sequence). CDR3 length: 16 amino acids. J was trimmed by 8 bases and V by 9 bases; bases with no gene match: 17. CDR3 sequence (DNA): TGTGCCAGTCTTCCCATAACGGGACAGGGTTTCGATGAGCAGTTCTTC. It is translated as CASLPITGQGFDEQFF.

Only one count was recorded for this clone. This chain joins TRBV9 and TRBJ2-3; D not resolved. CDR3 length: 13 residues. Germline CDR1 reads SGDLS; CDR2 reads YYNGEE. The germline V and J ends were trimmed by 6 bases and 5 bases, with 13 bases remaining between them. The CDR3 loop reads CASTPSAIDTQYF. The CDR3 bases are TGTGCCAGCACCCCATCAGCGATAGATACGCAGTATTTT.

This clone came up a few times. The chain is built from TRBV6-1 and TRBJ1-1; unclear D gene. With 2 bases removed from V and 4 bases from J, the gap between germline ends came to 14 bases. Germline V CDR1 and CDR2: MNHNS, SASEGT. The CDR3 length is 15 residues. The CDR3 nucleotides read TGTGCCAGCAGTGAAAAGTGGGCCCTCTTCACTGAAGCTTTCTTT. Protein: CASSEKWALFTEAFF.

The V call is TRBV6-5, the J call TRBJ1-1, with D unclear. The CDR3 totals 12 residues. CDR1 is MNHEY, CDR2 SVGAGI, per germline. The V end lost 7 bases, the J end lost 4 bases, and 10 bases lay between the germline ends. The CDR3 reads CASKFLGTEAFF. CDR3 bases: TGTGCCAGCAAATTTCTGGGCACTGAAGCTTTCTTT.

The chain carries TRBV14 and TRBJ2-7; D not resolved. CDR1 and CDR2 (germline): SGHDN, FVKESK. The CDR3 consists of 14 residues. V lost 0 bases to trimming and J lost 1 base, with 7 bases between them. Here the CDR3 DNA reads TGTGCCAGCAGCCAAGATATTGCTTCCTACGAGCAGTACTTC. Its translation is CASSQDIASYEQYF.

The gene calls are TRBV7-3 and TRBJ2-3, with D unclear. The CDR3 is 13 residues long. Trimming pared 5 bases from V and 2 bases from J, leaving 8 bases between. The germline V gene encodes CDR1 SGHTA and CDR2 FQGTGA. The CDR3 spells CASSASYTDTQYF. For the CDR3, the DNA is TGTGCCAGCAGCGCGTCCTACACAGATACGCAGTATTTT.

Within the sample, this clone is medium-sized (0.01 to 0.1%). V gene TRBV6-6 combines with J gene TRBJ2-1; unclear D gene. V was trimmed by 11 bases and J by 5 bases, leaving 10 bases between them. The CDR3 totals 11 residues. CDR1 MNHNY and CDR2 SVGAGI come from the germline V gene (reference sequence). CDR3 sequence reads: CAASRNNEQFF. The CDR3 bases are TGTGCCGCCTCTCGGAACAATGAGCAGTTCTTC.

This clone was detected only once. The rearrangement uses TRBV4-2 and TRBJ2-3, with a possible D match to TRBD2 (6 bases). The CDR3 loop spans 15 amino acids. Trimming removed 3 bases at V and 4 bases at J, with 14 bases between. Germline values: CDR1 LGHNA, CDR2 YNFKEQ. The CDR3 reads CASSQGLGGADTQYF. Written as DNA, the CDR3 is TGTGCCAGCAGCCAGGGACTCGGGGGAGCAGATACGCAGTATTTT.

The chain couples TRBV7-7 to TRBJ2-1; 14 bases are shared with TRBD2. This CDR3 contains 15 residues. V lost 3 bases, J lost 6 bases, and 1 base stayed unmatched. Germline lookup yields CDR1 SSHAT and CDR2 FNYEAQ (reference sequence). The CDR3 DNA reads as TGTGCCAGCAGCTTCGGACTAGCGGGAGGCAATGAGCAGTTCTTC. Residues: CASSFGLAGGNEQFF.

The CDR3 reads CASSSAGERRSEAFF. The CDR3 DNA reads TGTGCCAGCAGTTCGGCGGGTGAGCGACGGAGTGAAGCTTTCTTT. This chain links TRBV28 with TRBJ1-1; D is uncertain. Trimming pared 4 bases from V and 7 bases from J, leaving 19 bases between. The CDR3 loop spans 15 amino acids. CDR1 is MDHEN, CDR2 SYDVKM, per germline.

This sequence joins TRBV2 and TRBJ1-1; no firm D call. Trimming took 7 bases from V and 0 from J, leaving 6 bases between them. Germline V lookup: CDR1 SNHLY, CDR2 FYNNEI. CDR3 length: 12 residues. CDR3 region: CASTLLNTEAFF. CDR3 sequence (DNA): TGTGCCAGCACGTTATTGAACACTGAAGCTTTCTTT.

CDR3 in DNA: TGTGCCAGCAGTGAGTCACTTACTAACTCGAACACTGAAGCTTTCTTT. It specifies CASSESLTNSNTEAFF. The V call is TRBV2, the J call TRBJ1-1; D is unclear. CDR1 is SNHLY, CDR2 FYNNEI, per germline. Between the trimmed V and J ends, which lost 3 bases and 1 base, there was a span of 15 bases. The CDR3 loop spans 16 amino acids.

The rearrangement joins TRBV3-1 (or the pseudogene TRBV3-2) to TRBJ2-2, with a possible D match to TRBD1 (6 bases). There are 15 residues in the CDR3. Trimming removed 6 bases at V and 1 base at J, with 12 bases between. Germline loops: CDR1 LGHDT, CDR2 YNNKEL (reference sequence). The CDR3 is CASRSGALNTGELFF. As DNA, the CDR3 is TGTGCCAGCAGATCAGGGGCCCTGAACACCGGGGAGCTGTTTTTT.

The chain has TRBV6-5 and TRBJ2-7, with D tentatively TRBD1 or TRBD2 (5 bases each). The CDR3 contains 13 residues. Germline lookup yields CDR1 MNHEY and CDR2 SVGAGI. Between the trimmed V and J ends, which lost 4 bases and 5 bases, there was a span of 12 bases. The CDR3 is CASSFGMGDEQYF. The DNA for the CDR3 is TGTGCCAGCAGTTTCGGGATGGGGGACGAGCAGTACTTC.

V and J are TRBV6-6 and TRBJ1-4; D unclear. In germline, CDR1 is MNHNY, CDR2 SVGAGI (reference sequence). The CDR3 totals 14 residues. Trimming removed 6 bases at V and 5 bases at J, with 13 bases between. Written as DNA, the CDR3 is TGTGCCAGCAGATTGCCCGCGGGGAATGAAAAACTGTTTTTT. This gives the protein CASRLPAGNEKLFF.

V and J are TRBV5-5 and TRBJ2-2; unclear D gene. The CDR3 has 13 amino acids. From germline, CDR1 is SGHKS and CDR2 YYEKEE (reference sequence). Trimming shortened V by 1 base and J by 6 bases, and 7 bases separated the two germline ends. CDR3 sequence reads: CASSLNGPGELFF. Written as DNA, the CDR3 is TGTGCCAGCAGCTTGAACGGACCCGGGGAGCTGTTTTTT.

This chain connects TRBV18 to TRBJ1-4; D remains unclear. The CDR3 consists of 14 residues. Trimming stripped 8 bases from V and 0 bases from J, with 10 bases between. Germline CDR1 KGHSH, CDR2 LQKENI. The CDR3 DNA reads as TGTGCCAGCCAGGAGGGCGCAACTAATGAAAAACTGTTTTTT. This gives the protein CASQEGATNEKLFF.

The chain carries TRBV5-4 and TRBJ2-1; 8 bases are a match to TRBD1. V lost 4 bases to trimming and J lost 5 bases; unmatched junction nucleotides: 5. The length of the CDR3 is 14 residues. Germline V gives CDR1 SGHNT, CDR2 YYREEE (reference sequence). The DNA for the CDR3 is TGTGCCAGCAGCCAGGGGGCGCTGGACAATGAGCAGTTCTTC. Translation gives CASSQGALDNEQFF.